The text below deals with one T cell receptor beta chain. Germline CDR1 LNHDA, CDR2 SQIVND (reference sequence). The ends lost 6 bases at V and 1 base at J; junction bases unmatched: 6. The CDR3 is made up of 16 amino acids. This table comes from immunoSEQ multiplex PCR, and its TCRdb copy is limited to in-frame clones, with some not included. The repertoire consists of 100,000 or so clones, with more than 75% occurring once and the leading ten covering around 2%. This record comes from a study of OX40 agonist ivuxolimab in advanced cancers. The overall study: Ivuxolimab is an agonistic anti-OX40 (CD134) antibody, and patients were treated with it.

The V call is TRBV19, the J call TRBJ2-1, with TRBD2 identical over 10 bases. The sample here was CD4+ or CD8+ T cells sorted from blood, taken in a trial of the OX40 agonist ivuxolimab. The sequence derives from an adult with an advanced solid tumor such as melanoma, head and neck, liver or kidney cancer. CDR3 amino acids: CASRETSGASYNEQFF. The CDR3 bases are TGTGCCAGTAGAGAAACTAGCGGGGCGTCCTACAATGAGCAGTTCTTC.